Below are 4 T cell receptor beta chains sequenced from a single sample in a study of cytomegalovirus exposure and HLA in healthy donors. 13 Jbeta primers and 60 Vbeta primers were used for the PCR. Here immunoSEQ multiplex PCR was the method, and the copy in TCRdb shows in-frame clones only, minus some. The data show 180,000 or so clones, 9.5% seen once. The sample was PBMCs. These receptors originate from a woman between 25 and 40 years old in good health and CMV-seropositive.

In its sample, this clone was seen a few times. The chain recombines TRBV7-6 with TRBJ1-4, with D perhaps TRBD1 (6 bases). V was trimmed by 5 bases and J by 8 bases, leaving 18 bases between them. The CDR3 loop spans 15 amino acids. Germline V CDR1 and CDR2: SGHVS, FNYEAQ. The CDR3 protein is CASSGTPGEGEKLFF. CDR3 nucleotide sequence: TGTGCCAGCAGCGGGACCCCAGGGGAAGGGGAAAAACTGTTTTTT.

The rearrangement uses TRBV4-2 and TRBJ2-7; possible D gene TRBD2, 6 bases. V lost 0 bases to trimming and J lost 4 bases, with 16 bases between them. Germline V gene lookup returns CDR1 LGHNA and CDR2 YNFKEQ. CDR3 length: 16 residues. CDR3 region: CASSQDMWDGGYEQYF. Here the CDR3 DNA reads TGTGCCAGCAGCCAAGATATGTGGGACGGGGGTTACGAGCAGTACTTC.

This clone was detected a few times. The CDR3 loop is CASSAGTGYEYGYTF. The CDR3 DNA reads as TGTGCCAGTAGTGCCGGGACAGGGTACGAGTATGGCTACACCTTC. The chain has TRBV19 and TRBJ1-2; 9 nucleotides line up with TRBD1. Germline-derived CDR1 and CDR2 are LNHDA and SQIVND (reference sequence). The CDR3 has 15 amino acids. V shed 5 bases and J 5 bases; nucleotides not matched to a gene: 9.

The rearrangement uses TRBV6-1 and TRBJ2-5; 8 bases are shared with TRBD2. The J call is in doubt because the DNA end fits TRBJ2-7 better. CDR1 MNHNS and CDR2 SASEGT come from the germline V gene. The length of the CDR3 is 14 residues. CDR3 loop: CASAPGLGSYEQYF. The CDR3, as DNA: TGTGCCAGCGCTCCGGGACTAGGATCCTACGAGCAGTACTTC.